Listed here are 21 T cell receptor beta chains from one sample, sequenced in a study of blood T cell repertoires in COVID-19. The assay was immunoSEQ multiplex PCR, and TCRdb's table has in-frame clones only and misses some. The data show 180,000 or so clones, around 83% seen once. The sequencing input was PBMCs or T cells enriched from blood (not recorded which). All receptors derive from a man between 50 and 59 years old who had recovered from COVID-19.

This chain links TRBV30 with TRBJ1-2; no firm D call. Germline lookup yields CDR1 GTSNPN and CDR2 SVGIG (reference sequence). This CDR3 has 12 residues. V was clipped by 3 bases and J by 5 bases, with 10 bases between them. The CDR3 DNA reads TGTGCCTGGAGGGATTACGGGTATGGCTACACCTTC. Residues: CAWRDYGYGYTF. Full variable domain (rest looked up from reference TRBV30 and TRBJ1-2): SQTIHQWPATLVQPVGSPLSLECTVEGTSNPNLYWYRQAAGRGLQLLFYSVGIGQISSEVPQNLSASRPQDRQFILSSKKLLLSDSGFYLCAWRDYGYGYTFGSGTRLTVV.

The chain has TRBV28 and TRBJ1-1, with D maybe TRBD1 (6 bases). V dropped 3 bases and J dropped 8 bases, with 13 bases sitting between them. The CDR3 covers 13 residues. Germline CDR1 reads MDHEN; CDR2 reads SYDVKM. DNA for the CDR3: TGTGCCAGCAGTTTGCTCCAGGGACACGAAGCTTTCTTT. This codes for CASSLLQGHEAFF.

The J gene is TRBJ1-2, the V gene TRBV6-5, with 8 bases that match TRBD1. The CDR3 is 15 amino acids. Germline values: CDR1 MNHEY, CDR2 SVGAGI. The V and J ends lost 7 bases and 6 bases, in that order; junction bases with no gene match: 13. CDR3 sequence reads: CASILGQGSFNGYTF. The CDR3 DNA reads TGTGCCAGCATCTTAGGACAGGGAAGTTTCAATGGCTACACCTTC.

This sequence joins TRBV18 and TRBJ2-1; 10 positions agree with TRBD2. CDR1 is KGHSH, CDR2 LQKENI, per germline. This CDR3 comprises 15 residues. With V trimmed by 6 bases and J by 3 bases, 5 bases remained unmatched. The CDR3, as DNA: TGTGCCAGCTCGTTAGGACTAGCGGACTACAATGAGCAGTTCTTC. This sequence encodes CASSLGLADYNEQFF.

Concerning this clone: It may be a read error: a sequence one base away is much more abundant. This sequence joins TRBV11-2 and TRBJ1-1, with 9 bases that match TRBD1. This CDR3 comprises 14 residues. Germline V lookup: CDR1 SGHAT, CDR2 FQNNGV. The junction had 2 bases not matched to a gene; V was cut back by 4 bases and J by 2 bases. The CDR3 protein is CASSSGQGNTEAFF. CDR3 in DNA: TGTGCCAGCAGCTCGGGACAGGGAAACACTGAAGCTTTCTTT.

The rearrangement uses TRBV7-9 and TRBJ1-1, with 10 bases identical to TRBD1. Per the germline V gene, CDR1 is SEHNR and CDR2 is FQNEAQ (reference sequence). This CDR3 is built from 15 residues. The junction had 3 bases not matched to a gene; V was cut back by 1 base and J by 4 bases. The CDR3 is CASSLGGTGVTEAFF. CDR3 bases: TGTGCCAGCAGCTTAGGGGGGACAGGGGTCACTGAAGCTTTCTTT.

The chain joins TRBV19 to TRBJ1-2, with D perhaps TRBD1 (5 bases). Germline CDR1 is LNHDA and CDR2 is SQIVND (reference sequence). The CDR3 has 15 amino acids. V was trimmed by 1 base and J by 4 bases, leaving 13 bases between them. As DNA, the CDR3 is TGTGCCAGTAGTATAGTCGCAGGGAACGTCTATGGCTACACCTTC. Its translation is CASSIVAGNVYGYTF.

This clone was picked up one time. This rearrangement joins TRBV4-1 to TRBJ2-7; D not certain. V was clipped by 0 bases and J by 3 bases, with 18 bases between them. The CDR3 has 17 amino acids. CDR1 and CDR2 (germline): MGHRA, YSYEKL. CDR3: CASSQESVLAAIYEQYF. The CDR3 nucleotides read TGCGCCAGCAGCCAAGAAAGTGTCCTCGCAGCGATCTACGAGCAGTACTTC.

This chain links TRBV5-1 with TRBJ2-7, with D maybe TRBD1 (5 bases). This CDR3 is 13 amino acids long. V dropped 1 base and J dropped 3 bases, with 8 bases sitting between them. CDR1 is SGHRS, CDR2 YFSETQ, per germline. CDR3 loop: CASSLQGYYEQYF. The CDR3 coding sequence is TGCGCCAGCAGCTTGCAGGGATACTACGAGCAGTACTTC.

V and J are TRBV5-6 and TRBJ1-1; possible D gene TRBD1, 5 bases. V was cut by 3 bases and J by 0 bases, with 12 bases left in between. Germline V gives CDR1 SGHDT, CDR2 YYEEEE. This CDR3 region has 15 residues. The DNA of the CDR3 is TGTGCCAGCAGCTACAGACAGCTCATGAACACTGAAGCTTTCTTT. Translated, it gives CASSYRQLMNTEAFF.

The V and J genes are TRBV5-5 and TRBJ1-6, with D uncertain. The CDR3 is 12 residues long. V gave up 3 bases and J gave up 15 bases, with 13 bases separating them. Germline V gene sequence: CDR1 SGHKS, CDR2 YYEKEE (reference sequence). The CDR3 nucleotides are TGTGCCAGCAGCTGGGGAGCCTCAGACCTCCACTTT. It translates to CASSWGASDLHF.

This clone has a handful of counts. The chain carries TRBV18 and TRBJ1-4, with D possibly matching TRBD1 (5 bases). This CDR3 has 15 residues. Per the germline V gene, CDR1 is KGHSH and CDR2 is LQKENI. The V end lost 1 base, the J end lost 4 bases, and 10 bases lay between the germline ends. The CDR3 DNA is TGTGCCAGCTCACCACTTCAGGACAATAATGAAAAACTGTTTTTT. Protein product: CASSPLQDNNEKLFF.

CDR3 in DNA: TGTGCCAGTAGTATAGAGCGTGGTGAGCAGTTCTTC. Translated, it gives CASSIERGEQFF. The V call is TRBV19, the J call TRBJ2-1; no definite D call. Germline V CDR1 and CDR2: LNHDA, SQIVND (reference sequence). The CDR3 spans 12 residues. V was cut by 0 bases and J by 9 bases, with 6 bases left in between.

The V gene is TRBV10-2, the J gene TRBJ2-3, with TRBD2 matching 7 bases. CDR1 and CDR2 from the germline V gene are WSHSY and SAAADI. This CDR3 has 15 amino acids. V trimming: 2 bases; J trimming: 3 bases; junction bases outside the gene matches: 5. This CDR3 is CASSESLAVTDTQYF. In DNA form, the CDR3 reads TGCGCCAGCAGTGAGAGTCTAGCGGTAACAGATACGCAGTATTTT.

V is TRBV15 and J is TRBJ1-4, with a possible D match to TRBD1 (5 bases). Germline CDR1 is LNHNV and CDR2 is YYDKDF (reference sequence). V shed 0 bases and J shed 7 bases, with 15 bases lying between them. The CDR3 spans 16 residues. The DNA for the CDR3 is TGTGCCACCAGCAGAGATGGACGGGGGATTGGTGAAAAACTGTTTTTT. It yields the protein CATSRDGRGIGEKLFF.

This sequence joins TRBV15 and TRBJ1-1; D perhaps matches TRBD1 (6 bases). Trimming took 1 base from V and 9 from J, leaving 18 bases between them. Germline CDR1 LNHNV, CDR2 YYDKDF (reference sequence). The CDR3 is made up of 15 amino acids. As DNA, the CDR3 is TGTGCCACCAGCAGAGTGGGACAACAAATCCCAAAAGCTTTCTTT. Translated, it gives CATSRVGQQIPKAFF.

This clone has a single count. The chain has TRBV5-4 and TRBJ2-3; weak D call: TRBD2 (7 bases). The germline gives CDR1 SGHNT, CDR2 YYREEE (reference sequence). V was pared by 5 bases and J by 3 bases, with 10 bases between. The CDR3 loop spans 13 amino acids. CDR3 protein: CASRGGPTDTQYF. Written as DNA, the CDR3 is TGTGCCAGCAGGGGGGGGCCGACAGATACGCAGTATTTT. Variable domain in full (rest from reference TRBV5-4 and TRBJ2-3): ETGVTQSPTHLIKTRGQQVTLRCSSQSGHNTVSWYQQALGQGPQFIFQYYREEENGRGNFPPRFSGLQFPNYSSELNVNALELDDSALYLCASRGGPTDTQYFGPGTRLTVL.

The rearrangement links TRBV7-9 to TRBJ2-1; D is possibly TRBD2 (5 bases). The CDR3 contains 12 residues. The germline V and J ends were trimmed by 5 bases and 9 bases, with 11 bases remaining between them. Germline CDR1 SEHNR, CDR2 FQNEAQ (reference sequence). The CDR3 protein is CASSQTTFEQFF. CDR3 coding DNA: TGTGCCAGCAGCCAGACTACGTTTGAGCAGTTCTTC.

J is TRBJ1-1 and V is TRBV5-1; D is unresolved. V lost 0 bases, J lost 5 bases, and 5 bases lay in between. This CDR3 has 12 residues. Germline V gene lookup returns CDR1 SGHRS and CDR2 YFSETQ. The CDR3 region has the DNA TGCGCCAGCAGCTTGGATCTTACTGAAGCTTTCTTT. Translation: CASSLDLTEAFF. Using reference TRBV5-1 and TRBJ1-1 for the parts outside the CDR3, the full variable domain is KAGVTQTPRYLIKTRGQQVTLSCSPISGHRSVSWYQQTPGQGLQFLFEYFSETQRNKGNFPGRFSGRQFSNSRSEMNVSTLELGDSALYLCASSLDLTEAFFGQGTRLTVV.

V and J are TRBV3-1 (or the pseudogene TRBV3-2) and TRBJ1-2; unclear D gene. Germline V CDR1 and CDR2: LGHDT, YNNKEL (reference sequence). This CDR3 region has 15 residues. Trimming cost V 0 bases and J 8 bases, with 16 bases left between them. CDR3 in DNA: TGTGCCAGCAGCCAAGAAAGCTCCCTAGGATACGGCTACACCTTC. Its protein is CASSQESSLGYGYTF.

V gene TRBV7-6 combines with J gene TRBJ1-3; 7 bases are shared with TRBD1. V shed 5 bases and J 4 bases; nucleotides not matched to a gene: 11. The germline gives CDR1 SGHVS, CDR2 FNYEAQ. This CDR3 has 16 amino acids. This CDR3 reads CASSLRTETGGNTIYF. DNA for the CDR3: TGTGCCAGCAGCCTCCGAACGGAGACAGGGGGAAACACCATATATTTT.